This TCR beta chain was sequenced for a study of cytomegalovirus exposure and HLA in healthy donors. The PCR used 60 Vbeta and 13 Jbeta primers. Here immunoSEQ multiplex PCR was the method, and the copy in TCRdb shows in-frame clones only, minus some. The sample holds some 130,000 clones, 80% seen once. The germline gives CDR1 MNHEY, CDR2 SMNVEV (reference sequence). The CDR3 totals 15 residues. Unmatched junction bases numbered 2, after V lost 1 base and J lost 3 bases. The chain recombines TRBV27 with TRBJ2-2; 7 nucleotides line up with TRBD1. The sequencing sample was made of PBMCs. This receptor was obtained from a man in his forties in good health and CMV-seronegative. CDR3: CASSLLGTDTGELFF. For the CDR3, the DNA is TGTGCCAGCAGTTTATTAGGGACAGACACCGGGGAGCTGTTTTTT.